This paragraph reports one T cell receptor (beta chain). Its target is not known. The data were taken from a study of T cell responses to AZD1222 COVID-19 vaccine. Trimming left V 4 bases short and J 6 bases short, with 16 bases between. There are 15 residues in the CDR3. Germline V CDR1 and CDR2: SEHNR, FQNEAQ (reference sequence). The table came from immunoSEQ multiplex PCR; TCRdb's copy has only in-frame clones and leaves some out. This table holds roughly 120,000 clones, about nine tenths found once. Study findings and constraints: Donors in the cohort were predominantly white British and more often female, and clonal diversity was possibly underestimated. Unmutated variant regions are reportedly targeted by nearly half of spike-specific TCRs.

The starting material was peripheral blood, obtained on day 0 of MenACWY control vaccination. The clonotype was recovered from an adult in good health. J is TRBJ2-1 and V is TRBV7-9; possible D gene TRBD1, 6 bases. CDR3 nucleotides: TGTGCCAGCAGCTCACCCGGGACAAGCGGCAATGAGCAGTTCTTC. Translating it yields CASSSPGTSGNEQFF. Based on the CDR3 plus reference TRBV7-9 and TRBJ2-1, the full variable domain is DTGVSQNPRHKITKRGQNVTFRCDPISEHNRLYWYRQTLGQGPEFLTYFQNEAQLEKSRLLSDRFSAERPKGSFSTLEIQRTEQGDSAMYLCASSSPGTSGNEQFFGPGTRLTVL.